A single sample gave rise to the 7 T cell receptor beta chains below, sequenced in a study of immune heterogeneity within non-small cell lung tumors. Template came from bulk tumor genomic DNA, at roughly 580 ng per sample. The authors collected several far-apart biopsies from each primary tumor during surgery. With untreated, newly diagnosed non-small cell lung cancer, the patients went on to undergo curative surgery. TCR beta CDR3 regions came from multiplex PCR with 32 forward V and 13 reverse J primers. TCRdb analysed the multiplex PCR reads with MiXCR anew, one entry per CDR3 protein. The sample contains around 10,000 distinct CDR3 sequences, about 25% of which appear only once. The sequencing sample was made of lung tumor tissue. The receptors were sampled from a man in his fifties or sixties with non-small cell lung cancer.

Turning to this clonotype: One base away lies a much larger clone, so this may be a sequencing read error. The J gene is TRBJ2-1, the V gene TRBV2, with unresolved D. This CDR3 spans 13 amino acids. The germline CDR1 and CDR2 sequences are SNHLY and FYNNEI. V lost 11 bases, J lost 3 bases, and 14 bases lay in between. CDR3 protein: CAGKQPLYNEQFF. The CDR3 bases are TGTGCCGGAAAACAGCCGCTCTACAATGAGCAGTTCTTC.

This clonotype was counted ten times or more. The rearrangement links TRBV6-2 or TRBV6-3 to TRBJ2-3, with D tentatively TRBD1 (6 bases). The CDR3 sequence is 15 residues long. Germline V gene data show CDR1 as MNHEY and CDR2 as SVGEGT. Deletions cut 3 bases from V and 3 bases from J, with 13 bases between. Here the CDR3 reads CASSYINRATDTQYF. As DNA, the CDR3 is TGTGCCAGCAGTTATATTAACAGGGCTACAGATACGCAGTATTTT.

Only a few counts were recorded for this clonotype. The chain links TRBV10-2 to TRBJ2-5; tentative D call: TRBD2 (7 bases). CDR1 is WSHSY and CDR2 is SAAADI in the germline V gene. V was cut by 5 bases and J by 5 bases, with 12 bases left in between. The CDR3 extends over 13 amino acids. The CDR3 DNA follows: TGCGCCAGCAGTTGGGGGGGCCTGGAGACCCAGTACTTC. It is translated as CASSWGGLETQYF.

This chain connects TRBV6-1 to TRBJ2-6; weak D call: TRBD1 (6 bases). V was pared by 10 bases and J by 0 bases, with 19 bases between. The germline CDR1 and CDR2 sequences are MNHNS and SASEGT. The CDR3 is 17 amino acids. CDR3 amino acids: CANSQQGFNSGANVLTF. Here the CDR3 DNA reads TGTGCCAACAGCCAACAGGGATTTAACTCTGGGGCCAACGTCCTGACTTTC.

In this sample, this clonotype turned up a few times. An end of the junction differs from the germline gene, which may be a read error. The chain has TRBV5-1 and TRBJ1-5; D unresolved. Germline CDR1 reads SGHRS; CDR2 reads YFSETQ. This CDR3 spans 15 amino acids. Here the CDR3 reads CAGSLRGGGNQPQHF. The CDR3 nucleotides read TGCGCCGGCAGCTTGCGAGGCGGCGGCAATCAGCCCCAGCATTTT.

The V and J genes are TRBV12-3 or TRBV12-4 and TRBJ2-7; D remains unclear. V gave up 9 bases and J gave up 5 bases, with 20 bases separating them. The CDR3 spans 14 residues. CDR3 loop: CASSPTVSRNEQYF. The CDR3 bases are TGTGCCAGTAGTCCGACCGTGTCCAGGAACGAGCAGTACTTC.

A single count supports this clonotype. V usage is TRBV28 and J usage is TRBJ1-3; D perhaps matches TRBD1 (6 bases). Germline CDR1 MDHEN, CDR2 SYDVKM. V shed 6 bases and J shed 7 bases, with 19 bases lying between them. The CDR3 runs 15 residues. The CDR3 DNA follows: TGTGCCAGCAGGGGACATGGGCTTCCTGTGAACACCATATATTTT. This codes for CASRGHGLPVNTIYF.